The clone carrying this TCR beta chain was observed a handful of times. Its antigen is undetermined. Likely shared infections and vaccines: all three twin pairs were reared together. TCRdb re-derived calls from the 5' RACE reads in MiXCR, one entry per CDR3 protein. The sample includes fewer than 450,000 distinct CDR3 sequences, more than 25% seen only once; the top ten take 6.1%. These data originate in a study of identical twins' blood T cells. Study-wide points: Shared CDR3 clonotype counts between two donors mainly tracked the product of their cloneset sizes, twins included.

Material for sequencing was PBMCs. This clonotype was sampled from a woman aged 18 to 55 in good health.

This chain's CDR3 is CASSQDHKILQPQHF. The CDR3 DNA sequence: TGCGCCAGCAGCCAAGATCATAAAATCCTCCAGCCCCAGCATTTT. This chain connects TRBV4-3 to TRBJ1-5; D gene unclear. This CDR3 contains 15 residues. Germline values: CDR1 LGHNA, CDR2 YSLEER. V lost 0 bases and J lost 7, with 13 bases in between.